This T cell receptor beta chain was sequenced in a study of blood T cell repertoires in COVID-19. CDR3 size: 12 residues. The ends were cut back, 7 bases at V and 6 bases at J, with 12 bases in the middle. The germline gives CDR1 MNHEY, CDR2 SVGAGI. Profiling relied on immunoSEQ multiplex PCR, and the TCRdb table lists in-frame clones only, not all of them. The sample contains some 240,000 clones, 81% of which appear only once. This TCR derives from a woman older than 75 with COVID-19, enrolled during active disease. Sequencing input: peripheral blood. V usage is TRBV6-5 and J usage is TRBJ1-2, with D uncertain. For the CDR3, the DNA is TGTGCCAGCACCCCCGGAGGGAATGGCTACACCTTC. Amino acid sequence: CASTPGGNGYTF.